The T cell receptor beta chain under discussion was sequenced for a study of shared clonotypes between healthy human individuals. Measured with immunoSEQ multiplex PCR; TCRdb has only the in-frame clones, and not every one. The data show over a million clones, with around four fifths seen just once and 1.4% to 1.5% held by the top ten. The V gene end was trimmed by 3 bases and the J gene end by 3 bases; junction bases not matched to a gene: 7. Per germline, CDR1 SGHNT and CDR2 YYREEE (reference sequence). The CDR3 extends over 15 amino acids. This sequence was found in a man between 18 and 35 years old in good health. Sample: memory CD4+ T cells sorted from blood. Indicated subset: CD45RA-negative fraction. The V call is TRBV5-4, the J call TRBJ1-2; 8 bases are a match to TRBD1. The CDR3 region is CASSSSGGPDYGYTF. In DNA, the CDR3 is TGTGCCAGCAGCTCTTCAGGGGGCCCTGACTATGGCTACACCTTC.